The entry below gives a single T cell receptor (beta chain) sequence along with its context. This sample is part of a study of blood T cell repertoires in COVID-19. The overall study: T cells, B-cell-depleted T cells, or PBMCs supplied cDNA or gDNA.

The CDR3 sequence is 14 residues long. Trimming shortened V by 7 bases and J by 7 bases, and 17 bases separated the two germline ends. Germline V gene data show CDR1 as MNHEY and CDR2 as SVGAGI. The repertoire was sequenced with immunoSEQ multiplex PCR; TCRdb's copy has only in-frame clones and lacks some. The sample records approximately 76,000 clones, less than 90% being singletons. The TCR sequence derives from a man at least 80 years old in a cohort sampled during active COVID-19. Input material: peripheral blood. The chain couples TRBV6-5 to TRBJ1-5, with D perhaps TRBD1 (6 bases). CDR3: CASTSGGLGQPQHF. CDR3 nucleotide sequence: TGTGCCAGCACCTCGGGGGGCCTCGGGCAGCCCCAGCATTTT.